The clone carrying this T cell receptor (beta chain) has a handful of counts. Antigen unknown. Germline loops: CDR1 SGHRS, CDR2 YFSETQ. The CDR3 length is 16 residues. V lost 0 bases and J 0 bases, leaving 12 bases between the germline ends. The entry originates in a study of shared clonotypes between healthy human individuals. General study points: Clonotypes shared by all four sorted-subset donors had higher generation probabilities than non-shared clonotypes. The researchers took only blood, and tissue repertoires probably look different.

TCRdb's copy holds only in-frame clones and misses some; the assay was immunoSEQ multiplex PCR. The table shows fewer than 200,000 clones, with about 68% occurring only once. The TCR originated in a man aged 25 to 45 in good health. Specimen: memory CD4+ T cells sorted from blood. Subset reported: CD45RA-negative fraction. The chain joins TRBV5-1 to TRBJ1-1; D is uncertain. CDR3: CASSLGQEFMNTEAFF. The CDR3 region has the DNA TGCGCCAGCAGCTTGGGGCAGGAATTCATGAACACTGAAGCTTTCTTT.